The 6 T cell receptor beta chains below all came from one sample that was sequenced in a study of T cells in Graves' hyperthyroidism and ophthalmopathy. Amplified TCR beta CDR3 regions derived from RNA transcripts. When the TCR CDR3 underwent first-round RT-PCR, the HTBI primer set was used. In TCRdb, the multiplex PCR reads were re-called with MiXCR into one record per CDR3 protein. This table holds 490,000 or so distinct CDR3 sequences, nearly 20% found once. The sample taken for sequencing was blood. The receptors derive from a man aged 35 to 55 with Graves' ophthalmopathy.

V gene TRBV9 combines with J gene TRBJ2-3, with TRBD2 matching over 11 bases. V shed 2 bases, J shed 3 bases, and the junction held 5 bases outside the gene matches. The germline V gene has CDR1 SGDLS and CDR2 YYNGEE. The CDR3 length is 16 residues. The CDR3 coding sequence is TGTGCCAGCAGCGTTAGCGGGGGGGCCGGAACAGATACGCAGTATTTT. It codes for CASSVSGGAGTDTQYF.

V and J are TRBV4-1 and TRBJ2-1; D is possibly TRBD1 (6 bases). Germline assignment: CDR1 MGHRA and CDR2 YSYEKL. V lost 3 bases and J lost 7, with 10 bases in between. This CDR3 contains 13 residues. The CDR3 is CASSHETGNEQFF. The CDR3 DNA follows: TGCGCCAGCAGCCATGAGACAGGTAATGAGCAGTTCTTC.

This clonotype was counted many times. V gene TRBV6-1 combines with J gene TRBJ2-3; possible D gene TRBD1, 6 bases. Between the trimmed V and J ends, which lost 2 bases and 3 bases, there was a span of 9 bases. Looked up from germline, CDR1 is MNHNS and CDR2 is SASEGT. This CDR3 is built from 14 residues. In DNA, the CDR3 is TGTGCCAGCAGTGAAAGGGGGACAACAGATACGCAGTATTTT. Protein: CASSERGTTDTQYF.

There are a few counts of this clonotype. The chain uses TRBV10-2 and TRBJ1-1, with TRBD1 as a possible D gene (5 bases). The germline CDR1 and CDR2 sequences are WSHSY and SAAADI. This CDR3 region has 12 residues. V was pared by 2 bases and J by 7 bases, with 8 bases between. In DNA form, the CDR3 reads TGCGCCAGCAGTGAGCTTGGGGGTGAAGCTTTCTTT. Encoded protein: CASSELGGEAFF.

The V and J genes are TRBV7-8 and TRBJ1-5; 9 bases are shared with TRBD1. The germline gives CDR1 SGHVS, CDR2 FQNEAQ. The CDR3 runs 16 residues. Losses at the gene ends were 5 bases for V and 3 bases for J; bases not matched to a gene: 8. The CDR3 DNA follows: TGTGCCAGCAGCCCACAGGGGGCGCAGATCAATCAGCCCCAGCATTTT. Translated: CASSPQGAQINQPQHF. Together with reference TRBV7-8 and TRBJ1-5, the CDR3 gives the full variable domain: GAGVSQSPRYKVAKRGQDVALRCDPISGHVSLFWYQQALGQGPEFLTYFQNEAQLDKSGLPSDRFFAERPEGSVSTLKIQRTQQEDSAVYLCASSPQGAQINQPQHFGDGTRLSIL.

This chain uses TRBV12-3 or TRBV12-4 with TRBJ2-5; D may be TRBD1 or TRBD2 (6 bases each). The CDR3 runs to 14 residues. Trimming took off 5 bases at V and 5 bases at J, with 15 bases between the two ends. CDR3 amino acids: CASSNRGGGETQYF. The CDR3 DNA reads as TGTGCCAGCAGTAACCGAGGGGGAGGCGAGACCCAGTACTTC.